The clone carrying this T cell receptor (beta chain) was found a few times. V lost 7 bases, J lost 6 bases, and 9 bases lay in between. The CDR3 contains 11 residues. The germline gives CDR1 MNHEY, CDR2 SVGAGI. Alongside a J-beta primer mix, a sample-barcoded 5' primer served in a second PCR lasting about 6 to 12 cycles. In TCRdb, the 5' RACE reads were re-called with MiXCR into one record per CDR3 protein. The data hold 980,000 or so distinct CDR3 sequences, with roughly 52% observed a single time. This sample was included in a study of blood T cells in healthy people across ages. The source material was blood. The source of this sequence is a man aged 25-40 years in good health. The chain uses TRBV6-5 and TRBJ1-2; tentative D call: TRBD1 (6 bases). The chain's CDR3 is CASIYRDGYTF. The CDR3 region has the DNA TGTGCCAGCATCTACAGGGATGGCTACACCTTC.